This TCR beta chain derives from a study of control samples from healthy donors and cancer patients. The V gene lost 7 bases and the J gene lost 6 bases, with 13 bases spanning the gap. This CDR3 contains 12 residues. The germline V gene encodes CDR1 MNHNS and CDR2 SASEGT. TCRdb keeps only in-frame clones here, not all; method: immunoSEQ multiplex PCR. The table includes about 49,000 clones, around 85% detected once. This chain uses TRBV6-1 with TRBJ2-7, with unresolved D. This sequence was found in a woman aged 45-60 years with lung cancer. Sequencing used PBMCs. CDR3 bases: TGTGCCAGCACCTATGGGGAAACCGAGCAGTACTTC. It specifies CASTYGETEQYF.